These 30 T cell receptor beta chains originate from one sample sequenced in a study of blood T cell repertoires in COVID-19. The method was immunoSEQ multiplex PCR; TCRdb's version includes in-frame clones alone and lacks a portion of them. The data contain about 12,000 clones, 55% to 80% of them singletons. The sample consisted of peripheral blood. The receptors derive from a human donor in a cohort sampled during active COVID-19.

The chain links TRBV11-2 to TRBJ1-5, with a tentative D call TRBD1 (5 bases). The V and J ends lost 1 base and 3 bases respectively, with 10 bases between them. The CDR3 contains 15 residues. The germline gives CDR1 SGHAT, CDR2 FQNNGV. The CDR3 sequence is CASSLGTGVNQPQHF. In DNA form, the CDR3 reads TGTGCCAGCAGCTTAGGGACGGGGGTCAATCAGCCCCAGCATTTT.

Within the sample, this clone is medium-sized. The CDR3, as DNA: TGTGCCAGCACCCACAGGGGGCACAACTATGGCTACACCTTC. Translating it yields CASTHRGHNYGYTF. The V call is TRBV11-1, the J call TRBJ1-2; TRBD1 aligns across 9 bases. With V trimmed by 7 bases and J by 2 bases, 5 bases remained unmatched. Germline V CDR1 and CDR2: SGHAT, FQDESV (reference sequence). The CDR3 spans 14 residues.

The sample holds a few counts of this clone. The chain combines TRBV7-3 with TRBJ2-1, with a weak D call TRBD2 (6 bases). Germline V gene sequence: CDR1 SGHTA, CDR2 FQGTGA. This CDR3 comprises 15 residues. Trimming shortened V by 5 bases and J by 3 bases, and 14 bases separated the two germline ends. CDR3 loop: CASSIRDSYYNEQFF. In nucleotides, the CDR3 is TGTGCCAGCAGCATCCGGGACTCCTACTACAATGAGCAGTTCTTC.

This clone was recorded a few times. The chain employs TRBV5-3 and TRBJ2-7; 8 positions agree with TRBD1. TRBV5-3 is an ORF, and what it does is uncertain. The CDR3 is 13 amino acids. V was clipped by 4 bases and J by 3 bases; unmatched bases: 3. The CDR3, as DNA: TGTGCCAGAAGCCCGGGACAGGTCTACGAGCAGTACTTC. It translates to CARSPGQVYEQYF.

The chain recombines TRBV27 with TRBJ2-7; TRBD2 matches at 14 bases. The CDR3 length is 19 residues. Germline trimming cut 1 base from V and 4 bases from J; bases unmatched to any gene: 12. Germline-derived CDR1 and CDR2 are MNHEY and SMNVEV (reference sequence). The CDR3 loop reads CASSLYGQGGTSGRYEQYF. The CDR3 DNA reads as TGTGCCAGCAGTTTATATGGACAGGGGGGGACTAGCGGGAGATACGAGCAGTACTTC.

The V and J genes are TRBV2 and TRBJ2-7; D might be TRBD1 (6 bases). Germline values: CDR1 SNHLY, CDR2 FYNNEI. Deletions cut 5 bases from V and 5 bases from J, with 16 bases between. The CDR3 is 14 residues long. CDR3 in amino acids: CASSIQWGLDEQYF. Written as DNA, the CDR3 is TGTGCCAGCAGTATACAATGGGGGCTCGACGAGCAGTACTTC.

The V and J genes are TRBV14 and TRBJ2-1; TRBD2 might be the D (6 bases). The V end lost 1 base, the J end lost 7 bases, and 17 bases lay between the germline ends. The length of the CDR3 is 16 residues. The V gene's germline CDR1 is SGHDN and CDR2 FVKESK. The CDR3 spells CASSQGAGGSRNEQFF. CDR3 DNA: TGTGCCAGCAGCCAAGGAGCCGGGGGTTCTCGAAATGAGCAGTTCTTC.

This clone was detected only once. V gene TRBV14 combines with J gene TRBJ1-1, with D possibly matching TRBD1 (5 bases). The CDR3 runs to 15 residues. Germline V gene sequence: CDR1 SGHDN, CDR2 FVKESK. Trimming removed 0 bases from V and 1 base from J, with 9 bases in between. The CDR3: CASSQEAGKNTEAFF. The CDR3 coding sequence is TGTGCCAGCAGCCAAGAGGCAGGGAAGAACACTGAAGCTTTCTTT.

The J gene is TRBJ2-3, the V gene TRBV4-1, with 7 nucleotides matching TRBD1. CDR3 size: 15 residues. CDR1 MGHRA and CDR2 YSYEKL come from the germline V gene. Germline trimming cut 5 bases from V and 4 bases from J; bases unmatched to any gene: 9. The chain's CDR3 is CASSASTGTADTQYF. DNA for the CDR3: TGCGCCAGCAGCGCATCGACAGGGACGGCAGATACGCAGTATTTT.

The rearrangement uses TRBV28 and TRBJ2-5; D is perhaps TRBD1 (6 bases). The CDR3 contains 15 residues. V lost 6 bases, J lost 1 base, and 15 bases lay in between. Per the germline V gene, CDR1 is MDHEN and CDR2 is SYDVKM. CDR3 nucleotides: TGTGCCAGCAGCACGTCAGGGGACGTCCAAGAGACCCAGTACTTC. Translating it yields CASSTSGDVQETQYF.

This sequence joins TRBV2 and TRBJ2-4; D may be TRBD2 (7 bases). V was clipped by 7 bases and J by 4 bases, with 17 bases between them. CDR1 SNHLY and CDR2 FYNNEI come from the germline V gene. The CDR3 is 15 amino acids. In nucleotides, the CDR3 is TGTGCCAGCACCTCTCGGGGGGCGGGGAAAAACATTCAGTACTTC. Amino acids: CASTSRGAGKNIQYF.

V and J are TRBV27 and TRBJ2-3; D might be TRBD2 (5 bases). CDR3 length: 15 amino acids. V was clipped by 3 bases and J by 2 bases, with 12 bases between them. Germline CDR1 reads MNHEY; CDR2 reads SMNVEV (reference sequence). In DNA form, the CDR3 reads TGTGCCAGCAGTTTTGACTACCGGGCCACAGATACGCAGTATTTT. Its translation is CASSFDYRATDTQYF.

This chain uses TRBV5-5 with TRBJ1-3; 7 bases agree with TRBD1. The CDR3 contains 15 residues. V lost 4 bases to trimming and J lost 2 bases; unmatched junction nucleotides: 6. Looked up from germline, CDR1 is SGHKS and CDR2 is YYEKEE (reference sequence). CDR3 residues: CASSGGTGAGNTIYF. The CDR3 nucleotides read TGTGCCAGCAGCGGGGGAACAGGGGCTGGAAACACCATATATTTT.

The chain is built from TRBV15 and TRBJ1-6; weak D call: TRBD1 (5 bases). The germline V gene encodes CDR1 LNHNV and CDR2 YYDKDF (reference sequence). The V end was cut by 6 bases, the J end by 2 bases, with 14 bases between. This CDR3 has 16 amino acids. The CDR3 region is CATRGDGGAYNSPLHF. The CDR3 DNA sequence: TGTGCCACCAGGGGGGACGGGGGTGCCTATAATTCACCCCTCCACTTT. Together with reference TRBV15 and TRBJ1-6, the CDR3 gives the full variable domain: DAMVIQNPRYQVTQFGKPVTLSCSQTLNHNVMYWYQQKSSQAPKLLFHYYDKDFNNEADTPDNFQSRRPNTSFCFLDIRSPGLGDTAMYLCATRGDGGAYNSPLHFGNGTRLTVT.

The chain combines TRBV10-1 with TRBJ2-3; the match to TRBD2 covers 10 bases. This CDR3 has 16 residues. Trimming removed 9 bases from V and 3 bases from J; junction bases left unmatched: 12. Germline values: CDR1 WNHNN, CDR2 SYGVQD (reference sequence). The CDR3 is CASPSRRAGGTDTQYF. CDR3 nucleotide sequence: TGCGCCAGTCCCTCCCGGCGAGCGGGAGGGACAGATACGCAGTATTTT.

The gene calls are TRBV19 and TRBJ2-6; D remains unclear. With 5 bases removed from V and 1 base from J, the gap between germline ends came to 9 bases. Germline CDR1 reads LNHDA; CDR2 reads SQIVND (reference sequence). The CDR3 totals 15 residues. DNA of the CDR3: TGTGCCAGTAGTCACCCGGGTTCTGGGGCCAACGTCCTGACTTTC. Its translation: CASSHPGSGANVLTF.

This clone was detected only a few times. The V call is TRBV30, the J call TRBJ1-1; D ambiguous. The CDR3 extends over 11 amino acids. The ends were cut back, 1 base at V and 11 bases at J, with 11 bases in the middle. Germline V lookup: CDR1 GTSNPN, CDR2 SVGIG (reference sequence). The CDR3 loop is CAWSAGVSAFF. The CDR3 nucleotides are TGTGCCTGGAGTGCCGGGGTATCGGCTTTCTTT.

This clone turned up a few times. J is TRBJ1-2 and V is TRBV13; D is ambiguous. This CDR3 comprises 12 residues. CDR1 and CDR2 (germline): PRHDT, FYEKMQ (reference sequence). Trimming removed 8 bases at V and 2 bases at J, with 9 bases between. The CDR3 region has the DNA TGTGCCAGCTCCCGGGAGAACTATGGCTACACCTTC. Its translation is CASSRENYGYTF.

The chain carries TRBV7-3 and TRBJ2-1; TRBD1 agrees at 9 bases. This CDR3 spans 15 amino acids. Unmatched junction bases numbered 7, after V lost 5 bases and J lost 5 bases. Per the germline V gene, CDR1 is SGHTA and CDR2 is FQGTGA. For the CDR3, the DNA is TGTGCCAGCAGCCCGGGGACAGGGTTGAACAATGAGCAGTTCTTC. This sequence encodes CASSPGTGLNNEQFF.

This clone was observed a single time. CDR3 loop: CASRQGNQPQHF. CDR3 bases: TGTGCCAGTAGGCAGGGCAATCAGCCCCAGCATTTT. V usage is TRBV19 and J usage is TRBJ1-5; D unclear. Trimming cost V 6 bases and J 2 bases, with 5 bases left between them. CDR1 LNHDA and CDR2 SQIVND come from the germline V gene (reference sequence). The CDR3 is 12 residues long.

The J gene is TRBJ1-3, the V gene TRBV23-1; 8 positions match TRBD1. Being an ORF, TRBV23-1 has a function that is uncertain. J was trimmed by 4 bases and V by 3 bases; bases with no gene match: 11. The CDR3 loop spans 17 amino acids. CDR3 nucleotides: TGCGCCAGCAGTCACCCGACGTCCGGGACAGGAGGAAACACCATATATTTT. Residues: CASSHPTSGTGGNTIYF.

This chain connects TRBV4-3 to TRBJ1-2; 7 nucleotides line up with TRBD1. Germline trimming cut 0 bases from V and 4 bases from J; bases unmatched to any gene: 8. Germline V lookup: CDR1 LGHNA, CDR2 YSLEER. The CDR3 is made up of 16 amino acids. This CDR3 is CASSQDFGGGGYGYTF. The DNA for the CDR3 is TGCGCCAGCAGCCAAGATTTTGGAGGGGGCGGCTATGGCTACACCTTC.

The genes are TRBV4-1 and TRBJ2-7; D unresolved. The CDR3 loop spans 17 amino acids. The V gene's germline CDR1 is MGHRA and CDR2 YSYEKL. Trimming stripped 0 bases from V and 0 bases from J, with 15 bases between. The CDR3 protein is CASSQESVVASSYEQYF. CDR3 bases: TGCGCCAGCAGCCAAGAATCAGTGGTGGCTAGCTCCTACGAGCAGTACTTC.

The chain recombines TRBV9 with TRBJ1-3; unclear D gene. The germline V and J ends were trimmed by 3 bases and 7 bases, with 17 bases remaining between them. Per the germline V gene, CDR1 is SGDLS and CDR2 is YYNGEE. This CDR3 has 15 amino acids. The CDR3: CASSAELGYGNTIYF. Here the CDR3 DNA reads TGTGCCAGCAGCGCAGAGCTTGGGTACGGGAACACCATATATTTT.

V is TRBV28 and J is TRBJ2-7, with D hard to call. V gave up 2 bases and J gave up 6 bases, with 14 bases separating them. The length of the CDR3 is 14 residues. Germline assignment: CDR1 MDHEN and CDR2 SYDVKM. CDR3 DNA: TGTGCCAGCAGTTTAGGGCAGGTCGTGCGCGAGCAGTACTTC. This codes for CASSLGQVVREQYF.

The table lists this clone with a few counts. For the CDR3, the DNA is TGTGCCAGCAGCAGCCGGGACAGGGCTAACTATGGCTACACCTTC. It yields the protein CASSSRDRANYGYTF. The chain uses TRBV5-4 and TRBJ1-2; 9 bases match TRBD1. Per germline, CDR1 SGHNT and CDR2 YYREEE (reference sequence). V shed 4 bases and J 0 bases; nucleotides not matched to a gene: 4. This CDR3 has 15 amino acids.

The J gene is TRBJ1-4, the V gene TRBV6-1; D is unresolved. The CDR3 spans 13 residues. V dropped 0 bases and J dropped 9 bases, with 8 bases sitting between them. Looked up from germline, CDR1 is MNHNS and CDR2 is SASEGT. CDR3 bases: TGTGCCAGCAGTGAAGCGTCCAGGCAAAAACTGTTTTTT. This gives the protein CASSEASRQKLFF.

This chain joins TRBV5-6 and TRBJ2-3; a possible D gene is TRBD1 (6 bases). The V end lost 1 base, the J end lost 1 base, and 16 bases lay between the germline ends. CDR3 size: 17 residues. Germline CDR1 reads SGHDT; CDR2 reads YYEEEE. In DNA, the CDR3 is TGTGCCAGCAGCTTGCTCGGGACATATGAGGGCACAGATACGCAGTATTTT. This translates into CASSLLGTYEGTDTQYF.

This clone has a single count. This chain connects TRBV24-1 to TRBJ1-4; D remains ambiguous. V lost 4 bases and J lost 10, with 9 bases in between. Germline CDR1 KGHDR, CDR2 SFDVKD. The CDR3 extends over 12 amino acids. CDR3 loop: CATSDLAGKLFF. The CDR3 region has the DNA TGTGCCACCAGTGACCTCGCGGGAAAACTGTTTTTT.

The chain couples TRBV19 to TRBJ2-2, with 8 nucleotides matching TRBD1. This CDR3 comprises 14 residues. With V trimmed by 4 bases and J by 7 bases, 5 bases remained unmatched. CDR1 and CDR2 from the germline V gene are LNHDA and SQIVND (reference sequence). CDR3 region: CASSSRGRGGELFF. The CDR3 DNA reads TGTGCCAGTAGTAGCAGGGGGCGAGGCGGGGAGCTGTTTTTT.